One T cell receptor (beta chain) is described in this entry. Its antigen is still unknown. This record comes from a study of cytomegalovirus exposure and HLA in healthy donors. Overall study findings and caveats: Reports indicated that the classifier achieved high specificity and sensitivity in diagnosing cytomegalovirus status.

The protocol was immunoSEQ multiplex PCR, while the TCRdb copy is restricted to in-frame clones and leaves out a portion. Of some 140,000 clones in the sample, around 84% were seen once. V lost 4 bases, J lost 8 bases, and 14 bases lay in between. The length of the CDR3 is 13 residues. Germline V lookup: CDR1 KGHSH, CDR2 LQKENI. The source of this sequence is a human donor in good health. The sequenced sample consisted of PBMCs. J is TRBJ1-2 and V is TRBV18, with D unclear. CDR3 coding DNA: TGTGCCAGCTCACGACCGGCCCTTTCGGGCTACACCTTC. This sequence encodes CASSRPALSGYTF.